The 12 T cell receptor beta chains below all came from one sample that was sequenced in a study of prognosis after radiotherapy for stage I lung cancer. Two rounds of multiplex PCR amplified TCR beta CDR3 from genomic DNA. Primers specific to each TRBV and TRBJ gene were used in first-round PCR. TCRdb reanalysed the multiplex PCR reads using MiXCR and keeps one entry per CDR3 protein. The table shows around 27,000 distinct CDR3 sequences, with around 29% occurring only once. This material consisted of PBMCs, taken before or after stereotactic body radiation therapy (not recorded which). These receptors originate from a donor aged 50 or older with non-small cell lung cancer.

This clonotype was picked up many times. This chain connects TRBV14 to TRBJ2-3, with D uncertain. V lost 3 bases to trimming and J lost 0 bases, with 4 bases between them. The CDR3 is 13 amino acids. Germline V gene lookup returns CDR1 SGHDN and CDR2 FVKESK. The CDR3 DNA sequence: TGTGCCAGCAGCCATTCTAGCACAGATACGCAGTATTTT. It codes for CASSHSSTDTQYF.

This clonotype was seen at least ten times. This rearrangement joins TRBV3-1 to TRBJ1-4; TRBD1 might be the D (5 bases). This CDR3 spans 14 amino acids. Germline values: CDR1 LGHDT, CDR2 YNNKEL (reference sequence). Trimming stripped 6 bases from V and 5 bases from J, with 13 bases between. CDR3 loop: CASSSGDGNEKLFF. The CDR3 coding sequence is TGTGCCAGCAGTTCCGGGGACGGGAATGAAAAACTGTTTTTT.

The CDR3 DNA reads as TGTGCCACCAGCGACAAGCTAGCGGGAGATGAGCAGTTCTTC. This encodes CATSDKLAGDEQFF. V gene TRBV24-1 combines with J gene TRBJ2-1, with 10 bases that match TRBD2. Trimming cost V 7 bases and J 8 bases; bases outside gene matches: 7. Germline CDR1 is KGHDR and CDR2 is SFDVKD. The CDR3 totals 14 residues.

This clonotype was observed many times. The genes are TRBV6-1 and TRBJ2-1; 7 nucleotides match TRBD1. This CDR3 spans 14 amino acids. CDR1 is MNHNS and CDR2 is SASEGT in the germline V gene. J lost 9 bases, V lost 3 bases, and 8 bases had no gene match. The CDR3 region is CASSDPEGAGEQFF. Written as DNA, the CDR3 is TGTGCCAGCAGTGACCCAGAGGGGGCTGGTGAGCAGTTCTTC.

This clonotype was recorded at least ten times. The CDR3 DNA reads as TGTGCCAGCAGCGTTGCGGGCTTAAGTACGCAGTATTTT. It is translated as CASSVAGLSTQYF. The chain is built from TRBV9 and TRBJ2-3, with D maybe TRBD2 (5 bases). Trimming took off 2 bases at V and 8 bases at J, with 12 bases between the two ends. The CDR3 is 13 amino acids. Germline loops: CDR1 SGDLS, CDR2 YYNGEE.

The chain combines TRBV28 with TRBJ1-2, with TRBD1 matching over 11 bases. Looked up from germline, CDR1 is MDHEN and CDR2 is SYDVKM. This CDR3 has 20 amino acids. J lost 11 bases, V lost 5 bases, and 28 bases had no gene match. CDR3: CASSPTTRTGGVIVGIRYTF. Here the CDR3 DNA reads TGTGCCAGCAGTCCGACGACAAGGACAGGGGGCGTGATCGTCGGTATTCGTTACACCTTC.

V and J are TRBV5-4 and TRBJ2-7; 8 bases map to TRBD1. This CDR3 spans 15 amino acids. Germline-derived CDR1 and CDR2 are SGHNT and YYREEE (reference sequence). V dropped 2 bases and J dropped 2; count of bases not matched to a gene: 6. CDR3 nucleotide sequence: TGTGCCAGCAGCTTCGGACAGGGAGGAGCCTACGAGCAGTACTTC. Protein sequence: CASSFGQGGAYEQYF. Filled out from reference TRBV5-4 and TRBJ2-7, the complete variable domain reads ETGVTQSPTHLIKTRGQQVTLRCSSQSGHNTVSWYQQALGQGPQFIFQYYREEENGRGNFPPRFSGLQFPNYSSELNVNALELDDSALYLCASSFGQGGAYEQYFGPGTRLTVT.

The table lists this clonotype with many counts. V usage is TRBV5-4 and J usage is TRBJ2-2, with 7 bases lining up with TRBD2. Trimming cost V 1 base and J 1 base; bases outside gene matches: 4. The CDR3 covers 16 residues. Germline CDR1 SGHNT, CDR2 YYREEE (reference sequence). The CDR3 region is CASSLSGAWNTGELFF. CDR3 sequence (DNA): TGTGCCAGCAGCTTGAGCGGGGCTTGGAACACCGGGGAGCTGTTTTTT.

This clonotype was observed at least ten times. The rearrangement links TRBV12-3 or TRBV12-4 to TRBJ2-2; a weak D match, TRBD2 (5 bases). Trimming left V 6 bases short and J 1 base short, with 9 bases between. CDR3 length: 14 amino acids. CDR3 nucleotides: TGTGCCAGCAGGACTGAGGGGAACACCGGGGAGCTGTTTTTT. It encodes CASRTEGNTGELFF.

This clonotype was recorded many times. The rearrangement links TRBV12-3 or TRBV12-4 to TRBJ2-2; the D is unclear. The CDR3 is 12 amino acids. With 4 bases removed from V and 4 bases from J, the gap between germline ends came to 4 bases. This CDR3 reads CASSSGTGELFF. The CDR3 DNA reads as TGTGCCAGCAGTTCTGGCACCGGGGAGCTGTTTTTT.

This clonotype was seen ten or more times. The genes are TRBV7-9 and TRBJ2-7; D is possibly TRBD1 or TRBD2 (6 bases each). The V end was cut by 5 bases, the J end by 4 bases, with 24 bases between. The CDR3 runs 17 residues. Germline CDR1 and CDR2: SEHNR and FQNEAQ (reference sequence). The chain's CDR3 is CASSIPTGASLGYEQYF. In DNA, the CDR3 is TGTGCCAGCAGCATCCCCACGGGGGCTTCCCTAGGATACGAGCAGTACTTC.

As to this clonotype: A much more abundant neighbour one base away suggests this may be a read error. In DNA form, the CDR3 reads TGTGCCAGCAGTTACTCGAGCAGTCAGCCCCAGTATTTT. Protein: CASSYSSSQPQYF. The rearrangement joins TRBV6-2 or TRBV6-3 to TRBJ1-5; unclear D gene. The DNA end favors TRBJ2-3, so the J call may be wrong. The CDR3 is made up of 13 amino acids. Germline V gene lookup returns CDR1 MNHEY and CDR2 SVGEGT.